Sequencing of this T cell receptor beta chain was carried out in a study of metastatic and nonmetastatic thyroid tumors. TCRdb re-called the PCR reads via MiXCR. The data show fewer than 20,000 clones, with more than 30% seen just once and more than 8% held by the top ten. Germline values: CDR1 KGHDR, CDR2 SFDVKD. The V gene lost 7 bases and the J gene lost 5 bases, with 21 bases spanning the gap. This CDR3 contains 16 residues. Thyroid surgery had not been preceded by any treatment in any patient. The TCR originated in a male donor with papillary thyroid cancer or a benign thyroid nodule (not recorded which). Some clones in this sample may be carry-over from other donors' samples. Sequencing used tumor tissue. The V gene is TRBV24-1, the J gene TRBJ2-3, with D possibly matching TRBD1 (5 bases). The CDR3: CATSPTEKGALDTQYF. In DNA, the CDR3 is TGTGCCACCAGCCCCACCGAGAAAGGGGCCCTAGATACGCAGTATTTT.